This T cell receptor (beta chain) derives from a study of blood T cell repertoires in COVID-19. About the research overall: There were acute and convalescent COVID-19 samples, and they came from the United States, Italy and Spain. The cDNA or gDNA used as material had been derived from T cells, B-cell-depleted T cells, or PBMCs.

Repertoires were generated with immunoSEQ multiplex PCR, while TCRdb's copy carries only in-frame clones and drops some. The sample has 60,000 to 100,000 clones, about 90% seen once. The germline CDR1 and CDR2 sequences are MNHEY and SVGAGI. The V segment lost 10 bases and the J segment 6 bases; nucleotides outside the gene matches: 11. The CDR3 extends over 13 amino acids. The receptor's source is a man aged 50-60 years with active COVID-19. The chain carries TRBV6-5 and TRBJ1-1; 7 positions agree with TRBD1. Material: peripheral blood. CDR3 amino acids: CATRGQGEAEAFF. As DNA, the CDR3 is TGTGCCACCAGAGGGCAGGGGGAGGCTGAAGCTTTCTTT.